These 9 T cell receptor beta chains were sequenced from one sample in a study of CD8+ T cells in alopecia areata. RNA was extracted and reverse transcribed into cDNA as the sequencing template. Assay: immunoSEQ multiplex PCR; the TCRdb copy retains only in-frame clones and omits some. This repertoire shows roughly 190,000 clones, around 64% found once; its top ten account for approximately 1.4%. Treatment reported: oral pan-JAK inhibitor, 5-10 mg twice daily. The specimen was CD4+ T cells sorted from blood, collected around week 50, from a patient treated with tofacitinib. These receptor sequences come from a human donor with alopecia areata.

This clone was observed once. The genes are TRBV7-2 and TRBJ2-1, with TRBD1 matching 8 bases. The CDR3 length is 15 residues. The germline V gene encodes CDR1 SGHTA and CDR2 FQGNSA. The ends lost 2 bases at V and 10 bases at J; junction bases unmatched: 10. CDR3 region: CASSLNRGLTPEQFF. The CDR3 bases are TGTGCCAGCAGCTTAAACAGGGGGTTGACCCCCGAGCAGTTCTTC.

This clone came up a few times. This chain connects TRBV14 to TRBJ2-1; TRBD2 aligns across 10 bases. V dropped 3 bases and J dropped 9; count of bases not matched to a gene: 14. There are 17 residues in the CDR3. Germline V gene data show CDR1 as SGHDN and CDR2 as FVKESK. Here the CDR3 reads CASSQGTGLATSAEQFF. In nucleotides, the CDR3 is TGTGCCAGCAGCCAGGGCACGGGACTAGCGACGTCGGCTGAGCAGTTCTTC.

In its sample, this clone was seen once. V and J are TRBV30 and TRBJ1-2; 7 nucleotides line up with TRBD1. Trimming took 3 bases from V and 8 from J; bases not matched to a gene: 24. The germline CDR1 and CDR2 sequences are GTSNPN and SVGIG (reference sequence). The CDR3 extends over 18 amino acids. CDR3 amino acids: CAWSVLAPGTAPREGYTF. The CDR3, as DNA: TGTGCCTGGAGCGTCTTGGCCCCCGGGACAGCTCCTAGGGAGGGCTACACCTTC.

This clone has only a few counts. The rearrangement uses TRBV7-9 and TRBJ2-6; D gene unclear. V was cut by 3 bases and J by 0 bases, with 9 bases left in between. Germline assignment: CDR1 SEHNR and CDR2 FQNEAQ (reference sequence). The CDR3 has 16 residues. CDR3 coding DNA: TGTGCCAGCAGCTTCGGATTGAGCTCTGGGGCCAACGTCCTGACTTTC. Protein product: CASSFGLSSGANVLTF.

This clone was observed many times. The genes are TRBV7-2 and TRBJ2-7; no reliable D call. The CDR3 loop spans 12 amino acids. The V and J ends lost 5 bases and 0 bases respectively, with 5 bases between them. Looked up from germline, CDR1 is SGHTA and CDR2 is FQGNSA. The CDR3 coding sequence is TGTGCCAGCAGCGCGAGCTCCTACGAGCAGTACTTC. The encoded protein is CASSASSYEQYF. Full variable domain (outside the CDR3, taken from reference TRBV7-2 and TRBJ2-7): GAGVSQSPSNKVTEKGKDVELRCDPISGHTALYWYRQSLGQGLEFLIYFQGNSAPDKSGLPSDRFSAERTGGSVSTLTIQRTQQEDSAVYLCASSASSYEQYFGPGTRLTVT.

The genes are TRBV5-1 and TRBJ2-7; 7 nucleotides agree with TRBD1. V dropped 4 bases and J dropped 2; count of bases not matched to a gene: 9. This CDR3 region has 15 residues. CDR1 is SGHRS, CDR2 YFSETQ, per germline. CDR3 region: CASSGRDSVTYEQYF. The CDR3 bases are TGCGCCAGCAGCGGTCGGGACAGCGTTACCTACGAGCAGTACTTC.

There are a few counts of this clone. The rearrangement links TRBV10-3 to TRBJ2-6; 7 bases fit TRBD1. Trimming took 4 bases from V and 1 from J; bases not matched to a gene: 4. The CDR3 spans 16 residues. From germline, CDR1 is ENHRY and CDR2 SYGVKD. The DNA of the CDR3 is TGTGCCATCAGTGGGACAGGACGATCTGGGGCCAACGTCCTGACTTTC. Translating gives CAISGTGRSGANVLTF.

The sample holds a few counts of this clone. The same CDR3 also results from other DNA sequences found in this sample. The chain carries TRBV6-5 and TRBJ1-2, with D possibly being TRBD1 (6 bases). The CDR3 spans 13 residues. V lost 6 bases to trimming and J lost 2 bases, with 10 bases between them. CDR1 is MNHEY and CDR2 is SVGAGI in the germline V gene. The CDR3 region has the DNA TGTGCCAGCAGCCCTACAGGGAACTATGGCTACACCTTC. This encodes CASSPTGNYGYTF.

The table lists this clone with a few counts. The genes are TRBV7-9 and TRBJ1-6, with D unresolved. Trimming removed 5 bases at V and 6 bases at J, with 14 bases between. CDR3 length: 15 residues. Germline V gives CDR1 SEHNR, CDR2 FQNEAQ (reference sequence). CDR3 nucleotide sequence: TGTGCCAGCAGCAGAATGAAGGCAGCTAATTCACCCCTCCACTTT. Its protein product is CASSRMKAANSPLHF.